These 21 T cell receptor beta chains originate from one sample sequenced in a study of identical twins. TCRdb ran MiXCR on the 5' RACE reads and lists one entry per CDR3 protein. Of about 530,000 distinct CDR3 sequences listed, roughly 15% are singletons. These records were also assigned to another study, of yellow fever vaccine responses in identical twins.

Sequenced: CD4+ T cells sorted from blood. All receptors derive from a woman under 30 in good health.

This clonotype has just a few counts. V is TRBV12-3 or TRBV12-4 and J is TRBJ2-7; 7 bases align to TRBD1. The ends lost 8 bases at V and 2 bases at J; junction bases unmatched: 12. The CDR3 is 15 amino acids. The CDR3 loop reads CASPIGTAETYEQYV. The CDR3 coding sequence is TGTGCCAGCCCGATCGGGACAGCTGAGACCTACGAGCAGTACGTC.

This clonotype has more than one count but fewer than ten. The chain employs TRBV20-1 and TRBJ2-2; 11 nucleotides line up with TRBD1. The CDR3 runs to 16 residues. V shed 0 bases and J 8 bases; nucleotides not matched to a gene: 8. The germline gives CDR1 DFQATT, CDR2 SNEGSKA (reference sequence). The DNA of the CDR3 is TGCAGTGCTAGAGATCGCGGACAGGGGGCAGCGGGGGAGCTGTTTTTT. Translated, it gives CSARDRGQGAAGELFF.

Only a few counts were recorded for this clonotype. This chain joins TRBV20-1 and TRBJ1-6; the D gene is possibly TRBD1 (5 bases). The V and J ends lost 3 bases and 6 bases respectively, with 15 bases between them. This CDR3 is 15 amino acids long. Per germline, CDR1 DFQATT and CDR2 SNEGSKA (reference sequence). The CDR3 region has the DNA TGCAGTGCTAGGGGTACTGGGGCCACTAATTCACCCCTCCACTTT. It translates to CSARGTGATNSPLHF.

The chain combines TRBV28 with TRBJ2-1; 8 bases fit TRBD2. The junction had 14 bases not matched to a gene; V was cut back by 6 bases and J by 7 bases. The CDR3 extends over 16 amino acids. Germline lookup yields CDR1 MDHEN and CDR2 SYDVKM. The CDR3 nucleotides are TGTGCCAGCAGCCCAAAAAGCGGGAGAATGAATAATGAGCAGTTCTTC. Its translation is CASSPKSGRMNNEQFF.

The J gene is TRBJ2-1, the V gene TRBV20-1; TRBD2 aligns across 9 bases. The CDR3 runs 19 residues. The germline CDR1 and CDR2 sequences are DFQATT and SNEGSKA (reference sequence). Trimming took 0 bases from V and 0 from J; bases not matched to a gene: 12. The CDR3 is CSARDGASGAKPSYNEQFF. The CDR3, as DNA: TGCAGTGCTAGAGATGGCGCTAGCGGGGCTAAACCCTCCTACAATGAGCAGTTCTTC.

The chain employs TRBV6-1 and TRBJ2-2; TRBD2 matches at 11 bases. The V gene's germline CDR1 is MNHNS and CDR2 SASEGT. After removal of 6 bases from V and 4 bases from J, the junction contained 13 bases not matched to a gene. There are 18 residues in the CDR3. Here the CDR3 reads CASSRKTTSGSGTGELFF. The CDR3 DNA sequence: TGTGCCAGCAGCCGAAAAACTACTAGCGGGAGTGGCACCGGGGAGCTGTTTTTT.

In its sample, this clonotype was seen a few times. This chain uses TRBV5-1 with TRBJ1-2; TRBD1 aligns across 8 bases. The CDR3 loop spans 15 amino acids. Germline lookup yields CDR1 SGHRS and CDR2 YFSETQ. With 4 bases clipped from V and 4 bases from J, the junction kept 9 bases outside the gene matches. CDR3 region: CASSQQDRDPYGYTF. The CDR3 DNA is TGCGCCAGCAGCCAGCAGGACAGGGATCCCTATGGCTACACCTTC. Full variable domain (remainder filled in from reference TRBV5-1 and TRBJ1-2): KAGVTQTPRYLIKTRGQQVTLSCSPISGHRSVSWYQQTPGQGLQFLFEYFSETQRNKGNFPGRFSGRQFSNSRSEMNVSTLELGDSALYLCASSQQDRDPYGYTFGSGTRLTVV.

Ten or more counts support this clonotype. This sequence joins TRBV5-1 and TRBJ1-1; D is possibly TRBD1 (6 bases). The CDR3 runs 14 residues. The V gene lost 3 bases and the J gene lost 1 base, with 10 bases spanning the gap. In germline, CDR1 is SGHRS, CDR2 YFSETQ. CDR3 sequence (DNA): TGCGCCAGCAGCTCTCCGACAGGGAACACTGAAGCTTTCTTT. Translating it yields CASSSPTGNTEAFF.

There are a few counts of this clonotype. The V call is TRBV29-1, the J call TRBJ2-3, with D uncertain. Between the trimmed V and J ends, which lost 4 bases and 3 bases, there was a span of 8 bases. CDR1 is SQVTM, CDR2 ANQGSEA, per germline. The CDR3 totals 12 residues. The CDR3 DNA is TGCAGCGTTGCAGGCAGGACAGATACGCAGTATTTT. Translating it yields CSVAGRTDTQYF.

The CDR3 coding sequence is TGCAGTGCTAATGATGGGAAGGGGGTGCCGGGTGGGGAGCAGTTCTTC. Protein: CSANDGKGVPGGEQFF. V usage is TRBV20-1 and J usage is TRBJ2-1; weak D call: TRBD1 (6 bases). V lost 4 bases and J 10 bases, leaving 26 bases between the germline ends. The CDR3 is made up of 16 amino acids. From germline, CDR1 is DFQATT and CDR2 SNEGSKA (reference sequence).

V usage is TRBV12-3 or TRBV12-4 and J usage is TRBJ2-1; 7 bases agree with TRBD2. With V trimmed by 3 bases and J by 8 bases, 10 bases remained unmatched. The CDR3 runs to 15 residues. CDR3 bases: TGTGCCAGCAGTTTGGGGAGGACTAGTTTCTATGAGCAGTTCTTC. The encoded protein is CASSLGRTSFYEQFF.

This clonotype was recorded at least ten times. This chain links TRBV12-3 or TRBV12-4 with TRBJ1-1; no clear D. This CDR3 has 12 amino acids. V was pared by 3 bases and J by 6 bases, with 8 bases between. CDR3 region: CASSFSGPEAFF. For the CDR3, the DNA is TGTGCCAGCAGTTTTTCAGGTCCTGAAGCTTTCTTT.

The chain is built from TRBV7-9 and TRBJ2-5; 8 bases map to TRBD1. The germline V gene encodes CDR1 SEHNR and CDR2 FQNEAQ (reference sequence). J was trimmed by 11 bases and V by 6 bases; bases with no gene match: 17. The CDR3 runs to 15 residues. Here the CDR3 reads CASRQRTGPTDSQYF. The CDR3 DNA follows: TGTGCCAGCAGACAAAGGACAGGGCCGACTGATTCTCAGTACTTC.

The V and J genes are TRBV2 and TRBJ2-1; unclear D gene. The germline V gene encodes CDR1 SNHLY and CDR2 FYNNEI. V lost 1 base and J lost 6, with 10 bases in between. The CDR3 loop spans 14 amino acids. CDR3 residues: CASSEEVVPNEQFF. The CDR3 DNA reads TGTGCCAGCAGTGAAGAGGTAGTTCCCAATGAGCAGTTCTTC.

This clonotype appeared a few times. The J gene is TRBJ2-7, the V gene TRBV7-9, with 7 bases lining up with TRBD2. CDR1 SEHNR and CDR2 FQNEAQ come from the germline V gene (reference sequence). Trimming took 0 bases from V and 6 from J; bases not matched to a gene: 11. The CDR3 runs to 16 residues. CDR3 sequence reads: CASSLARSAGVGEQYF. The DNA for the CDR3 is TGTGCCAGCAGCTTAGCGCGTTCGGCGGGAGTAGGCGAGCAGTACTTC. Variable domain in full (rest from reference TRBV7-9 and TRBJ2-7): DTGVSQNPRHKITKRGQNVTFRCDPISEHNRLYWYRQTLGQGPEFLTYFQNEAQLEKSRLLSDRFSAERPKGSFSTLEIQRTEQGDSAMYLCASSLARSAGVGEQYFGPGTRLTVT.

This chain joins TRBV9 and TRBJ1-6; 8 nucleotides agree with TRBD1. This CDR3 comprises 14 residues. The V segment lost 3 bases and the J segment 10 bases; nucleotides outside the gene matches: 6. The germline V gene encodes CDR1 SGDLS and CDR2 YYNGEE. CDR3 coding DNA: TGTGCCAGCAGCGGGACAACAGGGGGGTCACCCCTCCACTTT. Amino acids: CASSGTTGGSPLHF.

This clonotype has more than one count but fewer than ten. The CDR3 spells CASNPQRGTYEQYF. DNA for the CDR3: TGTGCCAGCAACCCCCAGCGGGGCACCTACGAGCAGTACTTC. This rearrangement joins TRBV5-6 to TRBJ2-7; 7 positions agree with TRBD2. V was clipped by 6 bases and J by 2 bases; unmatched bases: 8. Looked up from germline, CDR1 is SGHDT and CDR2 is YYEEEE. This CDR3 region has 14 residues.

The chain couples TRBV11-3 to TRBJ1-1, with no clear D. Germline values: CDR1 SGHNT, CDR2 YENEEA. This CDR3 is built from 14 residues. V lost 1 base and J 5 bases, leaving 11 bases between the germline ends. The CDR3 coding sequence is TGTGCCAGCAGCTTAGGGATTGGGAGGACTGAAGCTTTCTTT. This codes for CASSLGIGRTEAFF.

This clonotype was detected a few times. The chain joins TRBV12-3 or TRBV12-4 to TRBJ2-7; TRBD1 matches 7 bases. After removal of 1 base from V and 1 base from J, the junction contained 1 base not matched to a gene. This CDR3 spans 14 amino acids. Here the CDR3 reads CASSLVTGSYEQYF. Here the CDR3 DNA reads TGTGCCAGCAGTTTAGTGACAGGGTCCTACGAGCAGTACTTC.

The CDR3 DNA sequence: TGCGCCAGCAGCTTGATGAGCGGATGTACATATGAGCAGTTCTTC. It translates to CASSLMSGCTYEQFF. The gene calls are TRBV5-1 and TRBJ2-1; the D gene is possibly TRBD2 (5 bases). CDR1 SGHRS and CDR2 YFSETQ come from the germline V gene. This CDR3 has 15 residues. V was cut by 1 base and J by 8 bases, with 16 bases left in between.

The chain links TRBV5-8 to TRBJ2-5, with D tentatively TRBD1 or TRBD2 (5 bases each). V lost 4 bases, J lost 5 bases, and 21 bases lay in between. This CDR3 contains 16 residues. Germline V gene lookup returns CDR1 SGHTS and CDR2 YDEGEE. CDR3 amino acids: CASSPRTGGYRETQYF. CDR3 DNA sequence: TGTGCCAGCAGCCCCCGGACCGGAGGATACAGGGAGACCCAGTACTTC.